Below, 5 T cell receptor beta chains from the same sample are listed, as sequenced in a study of blood T cells in healthy people across ages. Alongside a J-beta primer mix, a sample-barcoded 5' primer served in a second PCR lasting roughly 7 to 11 cycles. TCRdb reprocessed the 5' RACE reads with MiXCR, giving one entry per CDR3 protein. The profile shows under 1,000,000 distinct CDR3 sequences, about 47% of them singletons. The material sequenced was blood. The receptors derive from a man older than 75 in good health.

The V call is TRBV11-1, the J call TRBJ2-1; a possible D gene is TRBD1 (7 bases). Deletions cut 1 base from V and 9 bases from J, with 19 bases between. Germline V gene data show CDR1 as SGHAT and CDR2 as FQDESV (reference sequence). This CDR3 is built from 16 residues. The CDR3 DNA follows: TGTGCCAGCAGCTTAGGGACGATAAGCCAGGGGGGTGAGCAGTTCTTC. It specifies CASSLGTISQGGEQFF. The whole variable domain, remainder taken from reference TRBV11-1 and TRBJ2-1, is EAEVAQSPRYKITEKSQAVAFWCDPISGHATLYWYRQILGQGPELLVQFQDESVVDDSQLPKDRFSAERLKGVDSTLKIQPAELGDSAMYLCASSLGTISQGGEQFFGPGTRLTVL.

The chain uses TRBV27 and TRBJ2-7, with 7 nucleotides matching TRBD1. This CDR3 spans 13 amino acids. J was trimmed by 0 bases and V by 6 bases; bases with no gene match: 2. CDR1 and CDR2 (germline): MNHEY, SMNVEV (reference sequence). CDR3 region: CASRRQGSYEQYF. The CDR3 nucleotides are TGTGCCAGCAGGAGACAGGGCTCCTACGAGCAGTACTTC.

A word on this clonotype: One junction end does not reproduce the germline sequence, and a read error may be involved. CDR3 sequence: CVSSLRTGNYGYTF. In DNA, the CDR3 is TGTGTCAGCAGTTTGCGGACAGGGAACTATGGCTACACCTTC. V gene TRBV27 combines with J gene TRBJ1-2; 8 bases line up with TRBD1. The V gene's germline CDR1 is MNHEY and CDR2 SMNVEV (reference sequence). The length of the CDR3 is 14 residues.

This clonotype occurred many times. This sequence joins TRBV4-2 and TRBJ2-7; weak D call: TRBD1 (5 bases). Trimming took off 0 bases at V and 3 bases at J, with 15 bases between the two ends. This CDR3 region has 16 residues. CDR1 LGHNA and CDR2 YNFKEQ come from the germline V gene. The CDR3 DNA is TGTGCCAGCAGCCAAGATAGCTGGACATCGGGCTACGAGCAGTACTTC. Encoded protein: CASSQDSWTSGYEQYF.

The sample holds many counts of this clonotype. This sequence joins TRBV20-1 and TRBJ2-3, with 9 bases identical to TRBD2. V shed 6 bases, J shed 6 bases, and the junction held 13 bases outside the gene matches. Germline CDR1 is DFQATT and CDR2 is SNEGSKA (reference sequence). The CDR3 is 15 amino acids. The CDR3 DNA reads TGCAGTGCAAAGAACCTAGCGGGATGGTCGGATACGCAGTATTTT. It codes for CSAKNLAGWSDTQYF.